The 28 T cell receptor beta chains listed next were all sequenced from one sample in a study of a mutant IDH1 vaccine in newly diagnosed glioma. Indicated time point: baseline, week 1 (first vaccination visit). Indicated treatment: pre-vaccination baseline after standard-of-care therapy. Libraries were prepared by immunoSEQ multiplex PCR; TCRdb keeps only in-frame clonotypes and omits some of them. The table has nearly 70,000 clones, approximately 85% seen once. The specimen was PBMCs, collected from a glioma patient treated with radiotherapy, temozolomide or both. The receptors originated from a man aged 50 to 59 with glioma.

This chain links TRBV2 with TRBJ1-6; no firm D call. This CDR3 contains 15 residues. Per germline, CDR1 SNHLY and CDR2 FYNNEI. Trimming took 11 bases from V and 1 from J, leaving 15 bases between them. Here the CDR3 DNA reads TGTGCCTCGACGGACGCCCCATCCTATAATTCACCCCTCCACTTT. It codes for CASTDAPSYNSPLHF.

V usage is TRBV29-1 and J usage is TRBJ2-1; TRBD2 matches 9 bases. The V gene end was trimmed by 6 bases and the J gene end by 6 bases; junction bases not matched to a gene: 3. The germline V gene has CDR1 SQVTM and CDR2 ANQGSEA. The CDR3 length is 12 residues. The CDR3 sequence: CSVSSGANEQFF. CDR3 DNA: TGCAGCGTCTCTAGCGGGGCCAATGAGCAGTTCTTC.

The V call is TRBV15, the J call TRBJ1-2; D is undetermined. This CDR3 contains 14 residues. Germline-derived CDR1 and CDR2 are LNHNV and YYDKDF (reference sequence). V lost 3 bases to trimming and J lost 4 bases, with 12 bases between them. The CDR3 sequence is CATSSVGAGYGYTF. CDR3 sequence (DNA): TGTGCCACCAGCAGTGTGGGAGCGGGCTATGGCTACACCTTC.

This clone has a handful of counts. Other DNA sequences in this specimen translate into the identical CDR3. The chain recombines TRBV9 with TRBJ1-1; D is perhaps TRBD1 (5 bases). This CDR3 has 13 residues. CDR1 and CDR2 from the germline V gene are SGDLS and YYNGEE. V shed 1 base and J shed 1 base, with 5 bases lying between them. CDR3 region: CASSVQGNTEAFF. CDR3 in DNA: TGTGCCAGCAGCGTACAGGGGAACACTGAAGCTTTCTTT. The whole variable domain, remainder taken from reference TRBV9 and TRBJ1-1, is DSGVTQTPKHLITATGQRVTLRCSPRSGDLSVYWYQQSLDQGLQFLIQYYNGEERAKGNILERFSAQQFPDLHSELNLSSLELGDSALYFCASSVQGNTEAFFGQGTRLTVV.

The rearrangement joins TRBV25-1 to TRBJ2-7; D is perhaps TRBD1 or TRBD2 (5 bases each). V was clipped by 5 bases and J by 3 bases, with 20 bases between them. Germline V gives CDR1 MGHDK, CDR2 SYGVNS. The CDR3 is 16 residues long. DNA for the CDR3: TGTGCCAGCAGTCCAACGGGACGGGCAGGATACTACGAGCAGTACTTC. Protein sequence: CASSPTGRAGYYEQYF.

The V gene is TRBV30, the J gene TRBJ2-3; D remains unclear. The germline CDR1 and CDR2 sequences are GTSNPN and SVGIG (reference sequence). CDR3 size: 14 residues. Deletions cut 2 bases from V and 4 bases from J, with 13 bases between. This CDR3 reads CAWSIIDGPDTQYF. CDR3 sequence (DNA): TGTGCCTGGAGTATAATAGATGGTCCAGATACGCAGTATTTT.

The genes are TRBV7-9 and TRBJ2-1; D assignment may be TRBD1 or TRBD2 (5 bases each). Germline V lookup: CDR1 SEHNR, CDR2 FQNEAQ (reference sequence). This CDR3 is built from 15 residues. Trimming cost V 1 base and J 6 bases, with 13 bases left between them. The CDR3 DNA reads as TGTGCCAGCAGCTTAGGAGTCCGGGGCGGCAATGAGCAGTTCTTC. This encodes CASSLGVRGGNEQFF.

V and J are TRBV7-8 and TRBJ2-5; 12 nucleotides line up with TRBD1. The ends lost 4 bases at V and 5 bases at J; junction bases unmatched: 8. Germline assignment: CDR1 SGHVS and CDR2 FQNEAQ. The CDR3 extends over 16 amino acids. The DNA of the CDR3 is TGTGCCAGCAGCTCCGGTCCGGGACAGGGGGCTGAGACCCAGTACTTC. The encoded protein is CASSSGPGQGAETQYF.

To note about this clone: Other DNA sequences in this sample translate to the same CDR3. The chain recombines TRBV9 with TRBJ1-5; D gene unclear. V was pared by 0 bases and J by 0 bases, with 7 bases between. The CDR3 spans 15 residues. Germline lookup yields CDR1 SGDLS and CDR2 YYNGEE. CDR3 sequence reads: CASSVGGYSNQPQHF. CDR3 bases: TGTGCCAGCAGCGTAGGCGGTTATAGCAATCAGCCCCAGCATTTT.

This rearrangement joins TRBV7-2 to TRBJ2-7; D is perhaps TRBD1 (5 bases). There are 14 residues in the CDR3. V shed 5 bases and J shed 2 bases, with 13 bases lying between them. The germline CDR1 and CDR2 sequences are SGHTA and FQGNSA. The CDR3 protein is CASSLSAGTYEQYF. CDR3 DNA: TGTGCCAGCAGCCTCTCGGCAGGGACCTACGAGCAGTACTTC. The full variable domain, in which reference TRBV7-2 and TRBJ2-7 provide the parts outside the CDR3, is GAGVSQSPSNKVTEKGKDVELRCDPISGHTALYWYRQSLGQGLEFLIYFQGNSAPDKSGLPSDRFSAERTGGSVSTLTIQRTQQEDSAVYLCASSLSAGTYEQYFGPGTRLTVT.

This chain connects TRBV7-9 to TRBJ2-3; TRBD2 matches 12 bases. Looked up from germline, CDR1 is SEHNR and CDR2 is FQNEAQ (reference sequence). CDR3 length equals 18 residues. The ends lost 6 bases at V and 0 bases at J; junction bases unmatched: 10. DNA of the CDR3: TGTGCCAGCAGTTCAACTAGCGGGGGGTTCCCTAGCACAGATACGCAGTATTTT. Amino acid sequence: CASSSTSGGFPSTDTQYF.

CDR3 sequence: CASTMTGTQETQYF. CDR3 DNA sequence: TGTGCCAGCACCATGACGGGAACACAAGAGACCCAGTACTTC. The chain links TRBV28 to TRBJ2-5; TRBD2 might be the D (5 bases). Germline V gene sequence: CDR1 MDHEN, CDR2 SYDVKM. The CDR3 loop spans 14 amino acids. Trimming pared 7 bases from V and 2 bases from J, leaving 14 bases between. The full variable domain, completed using reference TRBV28 and TRBJ2-5, is DVKVTQSSRYLVKRTGEKVFLECVQDMDHENMFWYRQDPGLGLRLIYFSYDVKMKEKGDIPEGYSVSREKKERFSLILESASTNQTSMYLCASTMTGTQETQYFGPGTRLLVL.

The chain links TRBV7-2 to TRBJ2-1; no firm D call. The CDR3 sequence is 12 residues long. Trimming took 5 bases from V and 5 from J, leaving 7 bases between them. The germline V gene encodes CDR1 SGHTA and CDR2 FQGNSA. CDR3 nucleotide sequence: TGTGCCAGCAGCCCCGGGCACAATGAGCAGTTCTTC. Residues: CASSPGHNEQFF.

The chain combines TRBV30 with TRBJ2-4, with D unresolved. CDR1 is GTSNPN and CDR2 is SVGIG in the germline V gene (reference sequence). Deletions cut 1 base from V and 0 bases from J, with 16 bases between. CDR3 length: 17 amino acids. The CDR3 here is CAWSAGTSGIAKNIQYF. CDR3 in DNA: TGTGCCTGGAGTGCTGGAACCTCCGGTATAGCCAAAAACATTCAGTACTTC.

This clone appeared a few times. CDR3 DNA: TGTGCCAGCAGCTCCCGGGCAGGGGAAGGCTACACCTTC. Its translation: CASSSRAGEGYTF. The V gene is TRBV5-6, the J gene TRBJ1-2; D might be TRBD1 (6 bases). In germline, CDR1 is SGHDT, CDR2 YYEEEE. Trimming pared 3 bases from V and 8 bases from J, leaving 14 bases between. The CDR3 length is 13 residues.

This clone was seen a handful of times. The chain links TRBV6-5 to TRBJ1-1; 9 bases are shared with TRBD1. Germline CDR1 MNHEY, CDR2 SVGAGI. CDR3 length equals 13 residues. V lost 6 bases to trimming and J lost 7 bases; unmatched junction nucleotides: 6. This CDR3 reads CASSPWTGDEAFF. CDR3 nucleotide sequence: TGTGCCAGCAGCCCCTGGACAGGGGATGAAGCTTTCTTT.

This chain uses TRBV19 with TRBJ1-2; D is uncertain. The CDR3 sequence is 14 residues long. The V gene lost 7 bases and the J gene lost 4 bases, with 16 bases spanning the gap. Germline lookup yields CDR1 LNHDA and CDR2 SQIVND (reference sequence). In DNA form, the CDR3 reads TGTGCCAGTACCTCGGTGCAGCCTATCTATGGCTACACCTTC. As protein: CASTSVQPIYGYTF.

This sequence joins TRBV6-5 and TRBJ2-2, with 10 bases fitting TRBD1. The V and J ends lost 8 bases and 4 bases, in that order; junction bases with no gene match: 4. Looked up from germline, CDR1 is MNHEY and CDR2 is SVGAGI. CDR3 length: 14 amino acids. The CDR3 sequence: CASRDRGSTGELFF. The CDR3 DNA is TGTGCCAGCCGGGACAGGGGATCCACCGGGGAGCTGTTTTTT.

This clone appeared a single time. The chain uses TRBV5-4 and TRBJ2-1, with D possibly matching TRBD2 (5 bases). The V and J ends lost 0 bases and 5 bases respectively, with 12 bases between them. Looked up from germline, CDR1 is SGHNT and CDR2 is YYREEE (reference sequence). The CDR3 length is 15 residues. CDR3 DNA sequence: TGTGCCAGCAGCTTGGCTCTAAGGGAGAACAATGAGCAGTTCTTC. The encoded protein is CASSLALRENNEQFF. The full variable domain, completed using reference TRBV5-4 and TRBJ2-1, is ETGVTQSPTHLIKTRGQQVTLRCSSQSGHNTVSWYQQALGQGPQFIFQYYREEENGRGNFPPRFSGLQFPNYSSELNVNALELDDSALYLCASSLALRENNEQFFGPGTRLTVL.

The V gene is TRBV19, the J gene TRBJ1-1; D is unresolved. The CDR3 loop spans 15 amino acids. Germline V gives CDR1 LNHDA, CDR2 SQIVND (reference sequence). Trimming took off 6 bases at V and 5 bases at J, with 19 bases between the two ends. The CDR3: CASRHRPDLPTEAFF. CDR3 sequence (DNA): TGTGCCAGTAGACACCGTCCGGACCTCCCAACTGAAGCTTTCTTT.

The chain has TRBV6-1 and TRBJ1-2, with D perhaps matching TRBD1 (5 bases). Germline loops: CDR1 MNHNS, CDR2 SASEGT. CDR3 length: 16 amino acids. V dropped 3 bases and J dropped 2 bases, with 16 bases sitting between them. CDR3: CASSEGSTVSNYGYTF. The CDR3 DNA sequence: TGTGCCAGCAGTGAGGGATCGACAGTTTCAAACTATGGCTACACCTTC.

The rearrangement links TRBV5-1 to TRBJ2-1; D possibly corresponds to TRBD1 (6 bases). The germline V gene encodes CDR1 SGHRS and CDR2 YFSETQ. The germline V and J ends were trimmed by 7 bases and 8 bases, with 13 bases remaining between them. The CDR3 runs 12 residues. The CDR3 region has the DNA TGCGCCAGCGGTCAGGGGTCGGATGAGCAGTTCTTC. Translating gives CASGQGSDEQFF.

This clone was found a few times. The V call is TRBV14, the J call TRBJ2-1; weak D call: TRBD2 (7 bases). This CDR3 region has 16 residues. V dropped 2 bases and J dropped 2 bases, with 13 bases sitting between them. From germline, CDR1 is SGHDN and CDR2 FVKESK. CDR3 coding DNA: TGTGCCAGCAGCCAATGGGGAGGGGGAACCTACAATGAGCAGTTCTTC. As protein: CASSQWGGGTYNEQFF.

This chain uses TRBV19 with TRBJ2-6, with D perhaps TRBD1 (5 bases). This CDR3 contains 18 residues. V was pared by 7 bases and J by 1 base, with 20 bases between. CDR1 is LNHDA, CDR2 SQIVND, per germline (reference sequence). CDR3: CASTPLRTLSSGANVLTF. DNA of the CDR3: TGTGCCAGTACCCCCCTCCGGACACTTAGTTCTGGGGCCAACGTCCTGACTTTC.

The sample holds a few counts of this clone. The chain carries TRBV5-1 and TRBJ1-5; 7 bases line up with TRBD1. There are 16 residues in the CDR3. The trim removed 0 bases at V and 3 bases at J, leaving 6 bases unmatched. The germline V gene has CDR1 SGHRS and CDR2 YFSETQ. The CDR3 DNA reads TGCGCCAGCAGCTTGGGGACAGGTGGCTTCAATCAGCCCCAGCATTTT. Amino acid sequence: CASSLGTGGFNQPQHF.

The chain carries TRBV5-1 and TRBJ2-4; 8 bases line up with TRBD2. Per the germline V gene, CDR1 is SGHRS and CDR2 is YFSETQ. The CDR3 runs to 15 residues. The junction had 6 bases not matched to a gene; V was cut back by 6 bases and J by 1 base. The CDR3 region is CASNRGGEAKNIQYF. The DNA of the CDR3 is TGCGCCAGCAATCGGGGGGGTGAGGCCAAAAACATTCAGTACTTC.

The chain links TRBV7-2 to TRBJ2-7; either TRBD1 or TRBD2 may supply D (6 bases each). The CDR3 runs to 13 residues. The V gene lost 5 bases and the J gene lost 3 bases, with 11 bases spanning the gap. Germline V gives CDR1 SGHTA, CDR2 FQGNSA. CDR3 in amino acids: CASSEQGGYEQYF. In nucleotides, the CDR3 is TGTGCCAGCAGCGAACAGGGAGGCTACGAGCAGTACTTC.

The V and J genes are TRBV10-3 and TRBJ1-1, with D possibly being TRBD1 (6 bases). Deletions cut 2 bases from V and 2 bases from J, with 15 bases between. CDR3 length equals 16 residues. The germline V gene encodes CDR1 ENHRY and CDR2 SYGVKD. CDR3 nucleotides: TGTGCCATCAGTGAGACTCTAAGACAGGCTAACACTGAAGCTTTCTTT. Translated: CAISETLRQANTEAFF.